This TCR beta chain was retrieved from a study of control samples from healthy donors and cancer patients. Only in-frame clones appear in the TCRdb table, and some are missing; sequencing was by immunoSEQ multiplex PCR. The sample includes some 250,000 clones, around 79% seen only once; the top ten take about an eighth. After removal of 4 bases from V and 5 bases from J, the junction contained 4 bases not matched to a gene. Germline assignment: CDR1 LGHDT and CDR2 YNNKEL (reference sequence). This CDR3 region has 14 residues. Input material: PBMCs. V usage is TRBV3-1 (or the pseudogene TRBV3-2) and J usage is TRBJ2-2; 7 nucleotides match TRBD1. This TCR came from a woman aged 55 to 70 with lung cancer. For the CDR3, the DNA is TGTGCCAGCAGCCTTACAGGGGAGACCGGGGAGCTGTTTTTT. Its translation is CASSLTGETGELFF.